Listed below are T cell receptor beta chains from one sample, sequenced in a study of CD8 T cells in Susac syndrome. TCRdb processed the immunoSEQ multiplex PCR reads anew with MiXCR; each CDR3 protein has one entry. This sample yields a few hundred thousand distinct CDR3 sequences, of which approximately 85% are seen a single time; 0.21% belongs to the top ten. Sequences were obtained from CD8+ T cells from PBMCs. Receptor source: a human donor with multiple sclerosis. The CDR3 runs from the conserved cysteine through the conserved F or W. The D gene is left open where the match is weak. Part of the rows lack a size; the others show once, few, many or a class for expanded clones.

clone_size	v_call	d_call	j_call	cdr3_length	cdr3_aa	cdr3_nt
.	TRBV18	.	TRBJ1-2	15	CASSPWTDEDYGYTF	TGTGCCAGCTCACCGTGGACAGATGAGGACTATGGCTACACCTTC
.	TRBV7-2	.	TRBJ2-5	15	CASSLGFRDQETQYF	TGTGCCAGCAGCTTAGGGTTCAGGGACCAAGAGACCCAGTACTTC
.	TRBV20-1	.	TRBJ2-1	14	CSASPGGTYNEQFF	TGCAGTGCTAGTCCGGGCGGGACCTACAATGAGCAGTTCTTC
.	TRBV5-1	.	TRBJ2-7	15	CASSLLSAATYEQYF	TGCGCCAGCAGCTTGTTATCGGCAGCCACCTACGAGCAGTACTTC
.	TRBV6-2/TRBV6-3	.	TRBJ2-2	14	CASSYIREAGELFF	TGTGCCAGCAGTTACATCAGGGAGGCCGGGGAGCTGTTTTTT
.	TRBV5-5	TRBD2	TRBJ2-7	14	CASSPWTSMNEQYF	TGTGCCAGCAGCCCTTGGACTAGCATGAACGAGCAGTACTTC
.	TRBV7-9	.	TRBJ1-1	14	CASSMGGENTEAFF	TGTGCCAGCAGCATGGGGGGCGAGAACACTGAAGCTTTCTTT
.	TRBV7-9	.	TRBJ2-2	15	CASSLALGEAGELFF	TGTGCCAGCAGCTTAGCGTTAGGAGAGGCCGGGGAGCTGTTTTTT
.	TRBV28	.	TRBJ1-4	9	CASSPKLFF	TGTGCCAGCAGTCCTAAACTGTTTTTT
.	TRBV25-1	TRBD1	TRBJ1-1	17	CASSEYWGQGGNTEAFF	TGTGCCAGCAGTGAATATTGGGGACAGGGTGGGAACACTGAAGCTTTCTTT
once	TRBV5-4	TRBD1	TRBJ2-7	14	CASSRGDRGYEQYF	TGTGCCAGCAGCCGAGGGGACAGGGGGTACGAGCAGTACTTC
.	TRBV4-3	.	TRBJ1-3	15	CASSQDGGSGNTIYF	TGCGCCAGCAGCCAAGATGGCGGCTCTGGAAACACCATATATTTT
.	TRBV5-1	.	TRBJ2-2	15	CASSLVGRMTGELFF	TGCGCCAGCAGCTTGGTTGGCAGGATGACCGGGGAGCTGTTTTTT
.	TRBV14	TRBD2	TRBJ2-7	14	CASSQEPSGYEQYF	TGTGCCAGCAGCCAAGAACCTAGCGGCTACGAGCAGTACTTC
.	TRBV14	.	TRBJ2-5	16	CASSQETRWYQETQYF	TGTGCCAGCAGCCAAGAAACCCGCTGGTACCAAGAGACCCAGTACTTC
.	TRBV29-1	.	TRBJ2-5	11	CSARNLETQYF	TGCAGCGCACGCAATCTCGAGACCCAGTACTTC
.	TRBV7-9	.	TRBJ2-7	14	CASSLGANTAEQYF	TGTGCCAGCAGCTTAGGGGCTAATACGGCCGAGCAGTACTTC
.	TRBV28	.	TRBJ2-1	21	CASSLMEAPGASTTSYNEQFF	TGTGCCAGCAGTTTAATGGAAGCCCCGGGAGCTAGCACCACTTCCTACAATGAGCAGTTCTTC
few	TRBV19	.	TRBJ2-7	13	CASSDRDGYEQYF	TGTGCCAGCTCAGACCGGGACGGTTACGAGCAGTACTTC
.	TRBV19	TRBD1	TRBJ2-1	13	CASTGGAYNEQFF	TGTGCCAGTACAGGGGGCGCCTACAATGAGCAGTTCTTC
.	TRBV19	.	TRBJ2-7	14	CASSMWGRTGEQYF	TGTGCCAGTAGTATGTGGGGGAGAACAGGGGAGCAGTACTTC
.	TRBV15	.	TRBJ1-1	15	CATSRDQQENTEAFF	TGTGCCACCAGCAGAGATCAGCAGGAGAACACTGAAGCTTTCTTT
.	TRBV9	TRBD2	TRBJ2-1	18	CASIPLGGSGIVYNEQFF	TGTGCCAGCATCCCCCTGGGAGGGAGCGGGATAGTCTACAATGAGCAGTTCTTC
.	TRBV11-2	TRBD2	TRBJ2-1	16	CASSLWGTSSYNEQFF	TGTGCCAGCAGCTTATGGGGGACTAGCTCCTACAATGAGCAGTTCTTC
.	TRBV28	TRBD1	TRBJ1-1	16	CASSDRGPSWNTEAFF	TGTGCCAGCAGCGACAGGGGGCCCTCATGGAACACTGAAGCTTTCTTT
.	TRBV27	.	TRBJ2-5	15	CASSLGAAIRETQHF	TGTGCCAGCAGTTTAGGGGCGGCCATCCGGGAGACCCAGCACTTC
.	TRBV4-1	.	TRBJ2-4	18	CASSHHPTGSLAKNIQYF	TGCGCCAGCAGCCATCATCCGACAGGTTCGTTAGCCAAAAACATTCAGTACTTC
.	TRBV23-1	TRBD2	TRBJ2-1	18	CASSQTSGRSPRENEQFF	TGCGCCAGCAGTCAAACTAGCGGAAGGTCCCCTCGGGAGAATGAGCAGTTCTTC
.	TRBV30	.	TRBJ1-5	13	CACEPSSNQPQHF	TGTGCCTGTGAGCCCTCCTCCAATCAGCCCCAGCATTTT
.	TRBV28	.	TRBJ1-5	13	CASSADNNQPQHF	TGTGCCAGCAGTGCTGACAACAATCAGCCCCAGCATTTT
.	TRBV5-1	.	TRBJ2-1	12	CASSLSADEQFF	TGCGCCAGCAGCTTGAGCGCTGATGAGCAGTTCTTC
.	TRBV30	.	TRBJ2-7	14	CACLRSGSSYEQYF	TGTGCCTGCCTACGCTCCGGGAGCTCCTACGAGCAGTACTTC
once	TRBV27	.	TRBJ1-5	12	CASSAGNQPQHF	TGTGCCAGCAGTGCGGGCAATCAGCCCCAGCATTTT
.	TRBV5-4	.	TRBJ2-7	16	CASSFLPGPRWHEQYF	TGTGCCAGCAGCTTTCTACCGGGACCCCGCTGGCACGAGCAGTACTTC
.	TRBV2	TRBD1	TRBJ2-1	16	CASREYGQGGLNEQFF	TGTGCCAGCAGGGAATATGGACAGGGGGGCCTCAATGAGCAGTTCTTC
.	TRBV7-9	TRBD1	TRBJ1-2	14	CASSLGDRAYVDTF	TGTGCCAGCAGCTTAGGGGACAGGGCTTATGTCGACACCTTC
.	TRBV7-8	TRBD2	TRBJ2-5	15	CASSLTSELQETQYF	TGTGCCAGCAGCTTAACTAGCGAGCTACAAGAGACCCAGTACTTC
once	TRBV30	.	TRBJ2-4	13	CAWKGSSKNIQYF	TGTGCCTGGAAGGGCAGCTCCAAAAACATTCAGTACTTC
.	TRBV4-3	.	TRBJ1-2	16	CASSQDRGGFLYGYTF	TGCGCCAGCAGCCAAGATCGGGGCGGTTTCCTCTATGGCTACACCTTC
.	TRBV7-9	.	TRBJ2-1	14	CASSLGAVYNEQFF	TGTGCCAGCAGCTTAGGGGCTGTTTACAATGAGCAGTTCTTC
.	TRBV4-3	.	TRBJ2-7	16	CASSQDGDTLSYEQYF	TGCGCCAGCAGCCAAGATGGGGACACCCTTTCCTACGAGCAGTACTTC
.	TRBV27	.	TRBJ2-3	16	CASSRQRVSTTDTQYF	TGTGCCAGCAGTCGCCAGCGGGTCTCGACCACAGATACGCAGTATTTT
once	TRBV29-1	TRBD2	TRBJ2-7	13	CSGRAGGSYEQYF	TGCAGCGGCCGCGCGGGAGGGAGCTACGAGCAGTACTTC
.	TRBV6-1	.	TRBJ2-7	15	CASSEWLATTYEQYF	TGTGCCAGCAGTGAATGGCTAGCGACAACCTACGAGCAGTACTTC
.	TRBV28	.	TRBJ2-5	13	CASKYGPQETQYF	TGTGCCAGCAAGTACGGCCCACAAGAGACCCAGTACTTC
few	TRBV5-6	.	TRBJ2-7	15	CASSLSPSEAYEQYF	TGTGCCAGCAGCTTGTCGCCTAGCGAGGCCTACGAGCAGTACTTC
.	TRBV7-9	.	TRBJ2-2	14	CASTGGGLAGELFF	TGTGCCAGCACAGGAGGGGGGCTCGCCGGGGAGCTGTTTTTT
.	TRBV9	.	TRBJ2-7	14	CASSPLYATYEQYF	TGTGCCAGCAGCCCCCTTTACGCGACCTACGAGCAGTACTTC
.	TRBV27	.	TRBJ2-1	15	CASSLGRLGYNEQFF	TGTGCCAGCAGTTTGGGCCGGCTCGGATACAATGAGCAGTTCTTC
.	TRBV9	TRBD1	TRBJ2-3	15	CASSVSGQGADTQYF	TGTGCCAGCAGCGTATCTGGACAGGGGGCAGATACGCAGTATTTT
.	TRBV2	.	TRBJ1-5	15	CVSSELGGRDQPQHF	TGTGTCAGCAGTGAACTGGGGGGGCGCGATCAGCCCCAGCATTTT
.	TRBV30	.	TRBJ2-1	17	CAWSSRDGASLGNEQFF	TGTGCCTGGAGTTCCCGGGACGGAGCCTCGTTGGGCAATGAGCAGTTCTTC
.	TRBV13	.	TRBJ1-3	15	CASSLGRPSGNTIYF	TGTGCCAGCAGCTTAGGACGGCCTTCTGGAAACACCATATATTTT
.	TRBV20-1	.	TRBJ2-3	15	CSARATSDSTDTQYF	TGCAGTGCTAGGGCGACTAGTGACAGCACAGATACGCAGTATTTT
.	TRBV28	TRBD2	TRBJ2-2	17	CASSEASGLAGTGELFF	TGTGCCAGCAGTGAAGCGTCGGGACTAGCGGGCACCGGGGAGCTGTTTTTT
few	TRBV6-5	.	TRBJ2-5	11	CAAGVGETQYF	TGTGCCGCCGGGGTCGGGGAGACCCAGTACTTC
.	TRBV6-5	.	TRBJ1-2	17	CASSYSAGLYANYGYTF	TGTGCCAGCAGTTACTCGGCAGGGTTGTATGCTAACTATGGCTACACCTTC
.	TRBV6-1	.	TRBJ2-7	14	CASSFRQLYYEQYF	TGTGCCAGCAGTTTTCGGCAGCTCTACTACGAGCAGTACTTC
once	TRBV7-9	TRBD1	TRBJ2-5	15	CASSRGQEGAETQYF	TGTGCCAGCAGCCGGGGACAGGAGGGCGCAGAGACCCAGTACTTC
.	TRBV20-1	.	TRBJ2-7	10	CSARKYEQYF	TGCAGTGCTAGAAAGTACGAGCAGTACTTC